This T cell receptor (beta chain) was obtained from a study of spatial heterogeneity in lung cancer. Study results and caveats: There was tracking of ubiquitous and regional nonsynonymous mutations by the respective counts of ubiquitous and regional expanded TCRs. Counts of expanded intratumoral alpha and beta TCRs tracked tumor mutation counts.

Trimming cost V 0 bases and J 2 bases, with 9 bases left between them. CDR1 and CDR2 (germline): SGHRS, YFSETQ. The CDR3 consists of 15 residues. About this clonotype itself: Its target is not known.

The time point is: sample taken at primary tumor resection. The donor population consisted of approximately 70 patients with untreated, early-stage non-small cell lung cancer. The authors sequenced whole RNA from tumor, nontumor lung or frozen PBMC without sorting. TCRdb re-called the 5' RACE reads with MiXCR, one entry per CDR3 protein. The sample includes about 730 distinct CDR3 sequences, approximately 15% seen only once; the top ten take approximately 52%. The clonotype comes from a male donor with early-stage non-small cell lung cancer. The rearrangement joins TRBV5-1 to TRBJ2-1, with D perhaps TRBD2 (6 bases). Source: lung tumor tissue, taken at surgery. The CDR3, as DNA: TGCGCCAGCAGCTTGGAAGGCGGGGCCTACAATGAGCAGTTCTTC. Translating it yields CASSLEGGAYNEQFF.